Listed below are T cell receptor beta chains from one sample, sequenced in a study of T cells after yellow fever vaccination. TCRdb re-derived calls from the 5' RACE reads in MiXCR, one entry per CDR3 protein. The profile shows hundreds of thousands of distinct CDR3 sequences, 15% to 20% of them singletons. The source was PBMCs, collected 15 days after the yellow fever booster vaccination. The receptor set was obtained from a man aged 25 to 45 who received the YFV17D yellow fever vaccine. Both conserved end residues are trimmed from each CDR3.

j_gene,v_gene,len,CDR3aa
TRBJ2-7,TRBV20-1,13,SARRWRERSYEQY
TRBJ2-3,TRBV29-1,10,SSLSGWDTQY
TRBJ2-3,TRBV20-1,9,SGIAGDAAV
TRBJ2-7,TRBV29-1,12,SVEGQGNSYEQY
TRBJ2-5,TRBV24-1,14,ATGRGSGRAGETQY
TRBJ2-1,TRBV20-1,11,NGRCSGSPEQF
TRBJ1-4,TRBV20-1,11,SATSGGVEKLF
TRBJ2-1,TRBV7-6,14,ASTFRGGTTAREQF
TRBJ1-1,TRBV7-2,13,ASSLARAVNTEAF
TRBJ2-3,TRBV18,13,ASSLAADRADTQY
TRBJ2-1,TRBV29-1,10,SVVGQGDEQF
TRBJ2-5,TRBV20-1,10,SATEGRETQY
TRBJ2-5,TRBV6-1,12,ASRDRGKSETQY
TRBJ2-1,TRBV19,13,ASSLTGTGLNEQF
TRBJ2-7,TRBV19,12,ASRQRARSYEQY
TRBJ1-1,TRBV7-2,12,ASSLAGRDTEAF
TRBJ2-3,TRBV10-3,9,AIGRTDTQY
TRBJ2-3,TRBV7-2,14,ASSSNIAGGTDTQY
TRBJ2-5,TRBV19,12,ASMRTSGSETQY
TRBJ2-7,TRBV20-1,11,SAPPAGGYEQY
TRBJ2-5,TRBV5-4,13,ASSLLSSVQETQY
TRBJ2-7,TRBV10-3,10,AISEGVYEQY
TRBJ1-1,TRBV11-2,13,ASSPGAGGGTEAF
TRBJ2-6,TRBV12-3/TRBV12-4,10,ASSIGANVLT
TRBJ2-7,TRBV6-1,11,ASRPLGPYEQY
TRBJ1-1,TRBV29-1,10,SVGAGYTEAF
TRBJ2-5,TRBV5-1,10,ASSFQSETQY